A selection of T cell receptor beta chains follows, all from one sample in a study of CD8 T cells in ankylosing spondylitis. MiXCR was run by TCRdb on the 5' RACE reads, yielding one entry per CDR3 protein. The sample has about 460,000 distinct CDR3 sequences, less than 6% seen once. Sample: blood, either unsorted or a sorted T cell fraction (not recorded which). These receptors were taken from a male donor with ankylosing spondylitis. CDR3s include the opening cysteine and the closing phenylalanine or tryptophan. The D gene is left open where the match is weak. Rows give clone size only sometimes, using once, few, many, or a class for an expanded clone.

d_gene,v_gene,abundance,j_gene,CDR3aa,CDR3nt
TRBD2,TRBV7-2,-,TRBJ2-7,CASSLGLAGVGYEQYF,TGTGCCAGCAGCTTGGGACTAGCGGGAGTCGGATACGAGCAGTACTTC
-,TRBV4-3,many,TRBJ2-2,CASSQAATGELFF,TGCGCCAGCAGCCAAGCGGCAACCGGGGAGCTGTTTTTT
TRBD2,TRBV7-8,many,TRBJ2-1,CASSSSGGSQFF,TGTGCCAGCAGCTCTAGCGGGGGAAGTCAGTTCTTC
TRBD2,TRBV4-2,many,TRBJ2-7,CASSRRTSGSSYEQYF,TGTGCCAGCAGCCGACGGACTAGCGGGAGCTCCTACGAGCAGTACTTC
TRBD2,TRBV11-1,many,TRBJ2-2,CASSSPSPTSGGSNTGELFF,TGTGCCAGCAGCTCCCCGAGCCCCACTAGCGGGGGATCGAACACCGGGGAGCTGTTTTTT
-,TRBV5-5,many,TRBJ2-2,CASSLAAGTTGELFF,TGTGCCAGCAGCTTGGCCGCGGGAACGACCGGGGAGCTGTTTTTT
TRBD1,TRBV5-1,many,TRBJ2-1,CASSLRQGTYNEQFF,TGCGCCAGCAGCTTACGACAGGGTACTTACAATGAGCAGTTCTTC
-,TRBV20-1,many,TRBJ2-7,CSARVIQSEQYF,TGCAGTGCTAGAGTCATACAGTCCGAGCAGTACTTC
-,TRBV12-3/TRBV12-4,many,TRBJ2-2,CASSGRVYTGELFF,TGTGCCAGCAGTGGTAGAGTATACACCGGGGAGCTGTTTTTT
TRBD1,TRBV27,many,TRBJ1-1,CASSPPGQGTEAFF,TGTGCCAGCAGTCCACCGGGACAGGGTACTGAAGCTTTCTTT
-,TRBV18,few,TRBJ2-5,CASSLNRASQETQYF,TGTGCCAGCTCCCTCAATAGAGCGAGCCAAGAGACCCAGTACTTC
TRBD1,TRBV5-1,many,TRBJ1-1,CASSLSTGFGEAFF,TGCGCCAGCAGCTTATCGACAGGGTTTGGGGAAGCTTTCTTT
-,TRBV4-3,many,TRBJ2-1,CASSQVWGPYNEQFF,TGCGCCAGCAGCCAAGTGTGGGGGCCCTACAATGAGCAGTTCTTC
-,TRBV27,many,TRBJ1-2,CASSLSSPGGYTF,TGTGCCAGCAGTTTAAGCAGTCCAGGGGGCTACACCTTC
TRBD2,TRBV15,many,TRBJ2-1,CATSPTSGEYNEQFF,TGTGCCACCAGCCCGACTAGCGGGGAATACAATGAGCAGTTCTTC